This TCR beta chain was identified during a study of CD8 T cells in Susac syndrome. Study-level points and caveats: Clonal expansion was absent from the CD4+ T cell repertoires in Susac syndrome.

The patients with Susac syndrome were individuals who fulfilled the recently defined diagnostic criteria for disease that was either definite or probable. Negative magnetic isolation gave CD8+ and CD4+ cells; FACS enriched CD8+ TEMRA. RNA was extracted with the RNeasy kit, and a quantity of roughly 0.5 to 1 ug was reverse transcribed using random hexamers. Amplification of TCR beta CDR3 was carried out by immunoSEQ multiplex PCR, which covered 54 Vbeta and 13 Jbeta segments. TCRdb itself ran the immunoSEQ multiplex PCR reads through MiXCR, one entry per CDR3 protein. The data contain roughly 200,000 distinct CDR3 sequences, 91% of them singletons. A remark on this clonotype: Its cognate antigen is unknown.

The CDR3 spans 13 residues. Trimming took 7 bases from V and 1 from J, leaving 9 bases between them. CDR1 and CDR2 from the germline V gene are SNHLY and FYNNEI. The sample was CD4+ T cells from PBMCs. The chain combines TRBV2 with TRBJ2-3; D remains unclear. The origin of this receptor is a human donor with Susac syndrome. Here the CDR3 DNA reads TGTGCCAGCAAGACGGTACGCACAGATACGCAGTATTTT. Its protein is CASKTVRTDTQYF. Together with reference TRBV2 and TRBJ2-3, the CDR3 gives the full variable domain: EPEVTQTPSHQVTQMGQEVILRCVPISNHLYFYWYRQILGQKVEFLVSFYNNEISEKSEIFDDQFSVERPDGSNFTLKIRSTKLEDSAMYFCASKTVRTDTQYFGPGTRLTVL.